The clone carrying this T cell receptor (beta chain) was picked up a small number of times. The sample comes from a study of shared clonotypes between healthy human individuals. Cells designated naive CD8 were CD45RO-negative and were positively selected for CCR7, with terminally differentiated effector memory CD45RA+ cells excluded. CDR3 length: 12 amino acids. Source study methods: ImmunoSEQ yielded junction-only sequences lacking quality scores, so filtering differed. Clones were sequenced by immunoSEQ multiplex PCR, and TCRdb holds only the in-frame ones, with some missing. That table supplies the V and J calls and clone size; D and trimming were determined from the DNA. The repertoire has about 2 million clones, over 85% of them found once; the top ten carry 0.95% to 1.5%.

The TCR sequence derives from a man younger than 35 in good health. The genes are TRBV6-7 and TRBJ1-5; D uncertain. TRBV6-7 is an ORF, and what it does is uncertain. Sequencing used naive CD8+ T cells sorted from blood. CDR3 loop: CGDRPSNQPQHF. The CDR3 nucleotides read TGTGGGGATCGTCCCTCAAATCAGCCCCAGCATTTT.